Below are 2 T cell receptor beta chains sequenced from a single sample in a study of cytomegalovirus exposure and HLA in healthy donors. Primers for the PCR totalled 60 Vbeta and 13 Jbeta. TCRdb's copy holds only in-frame clones and misses some; the assay was immunoSEQ multiplex PCR. The sample lists about 60,000 clones, 55% to 85% occurring once. The sequencing input was PBMCs. The receptors here all came from a man in his forties in good health and CMV-seropositive.

The rearrangement links TRBV2 to TRBJ1-2; D gene uncertain. Germline loops: CDR1 SNHLY, CDR2 FYNNEI. There are 12 residues in the CDR3. Trimming removed 7 bases at V and 4 bases at J, with 10 bases between. This CDR3 is CASKEGIYGYTF. CDR3 DNA: TGTGCCAGCAAAGAGGGTATCTATGGCTACACCTTC.

The chain combines TRBV2 with TRBJ2-7, with 7 nucleotides matching TRBD1. The CDR3 runs 12 residues. The V gene's germline CDR1 is SNHLY and CDR2 FYNNEI. After removal of 4 bases from V and 3 bases from J, the junction contained 0 bases not matched to a gene. The CDR3 loop is CASSGDSYEQYF. DNA of the CDR3: TGTGCCAGCAGTGGGGACAGCTACGAGCAGTACTTC.